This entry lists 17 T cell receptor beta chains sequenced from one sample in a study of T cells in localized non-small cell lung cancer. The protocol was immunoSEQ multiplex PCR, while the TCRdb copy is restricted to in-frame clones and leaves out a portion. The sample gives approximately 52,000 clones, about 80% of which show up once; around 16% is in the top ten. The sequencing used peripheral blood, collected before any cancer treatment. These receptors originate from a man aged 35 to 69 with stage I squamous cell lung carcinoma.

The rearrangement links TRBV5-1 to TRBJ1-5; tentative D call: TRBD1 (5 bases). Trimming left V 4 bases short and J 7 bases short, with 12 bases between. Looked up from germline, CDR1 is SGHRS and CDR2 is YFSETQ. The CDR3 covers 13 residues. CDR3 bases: TGCGCCAGCAGCCTGGAGAGGGACCAGCCCCAGCATTTT. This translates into CASSLERDQPQHF.

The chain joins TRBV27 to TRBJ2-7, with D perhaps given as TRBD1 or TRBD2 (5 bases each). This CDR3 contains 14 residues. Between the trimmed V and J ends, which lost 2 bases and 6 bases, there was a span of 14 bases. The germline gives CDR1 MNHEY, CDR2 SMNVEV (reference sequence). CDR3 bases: TGTGCCAGCAGTTTAGAGGGCAGGGCAAGCGAGCAGTACTTC. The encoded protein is CASSLEGRASEQYF.

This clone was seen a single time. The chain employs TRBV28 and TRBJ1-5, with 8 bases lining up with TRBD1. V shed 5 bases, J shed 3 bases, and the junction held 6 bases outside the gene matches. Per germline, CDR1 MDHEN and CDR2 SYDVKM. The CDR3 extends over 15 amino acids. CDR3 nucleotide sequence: TGTGCCAGCAGTATCTTGACAGGGGACAATCAGCCCCAGCATTTT. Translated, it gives CASSILTGDNQPQHF.

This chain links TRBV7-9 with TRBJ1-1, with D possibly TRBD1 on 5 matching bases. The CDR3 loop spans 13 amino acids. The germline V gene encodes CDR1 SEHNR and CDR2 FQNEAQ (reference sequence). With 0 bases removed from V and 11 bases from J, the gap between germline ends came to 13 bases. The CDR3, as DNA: TGTGCCAGCAGCTTAGCCGGGGACGAGGCTGCTTTCTTT. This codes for CASSLAGDEAAFF. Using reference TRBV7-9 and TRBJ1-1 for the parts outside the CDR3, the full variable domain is DTGVSQNPRHKITKRGQNVTFRCDPISEHNRLYWYRQTLGQGPEFLTYFQNEAQLEKSRLLSDRFSAERPKGSFSTLEIQRTEQGDSAMYLCASSLAGDEAAFFGQGTRLTVV.

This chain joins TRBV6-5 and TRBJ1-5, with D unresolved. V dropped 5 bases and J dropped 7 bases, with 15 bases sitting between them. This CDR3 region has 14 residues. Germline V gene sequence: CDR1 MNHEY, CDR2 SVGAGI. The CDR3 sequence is CASSPSLTAQPQHF. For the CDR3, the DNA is TGTGCCAGCAGTCCATCTCTGACGGCCCAGCCCCAGCATTTT.

The chain's CDR3 is CASSVGGSDTEAFF. CDR3 DNA: TGTGCCAGCAGCGTAGGAGGGAGTGACACTGAAGCTTTCTTT. The chain recombines TRBV9 with TRBJ1-1, with D unclear. Per germline, CDR1 SGDLS and CDR2 YYNGEE. The length of the CDR3 is 14 residues. V was cut by 0 bases and J by 3 bases, with 9 bases left in between.

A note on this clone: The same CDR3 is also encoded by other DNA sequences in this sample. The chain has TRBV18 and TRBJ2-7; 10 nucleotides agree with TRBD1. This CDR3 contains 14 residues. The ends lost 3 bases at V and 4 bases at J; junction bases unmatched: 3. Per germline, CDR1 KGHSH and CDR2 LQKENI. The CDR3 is CASSPPGQGYEQYF. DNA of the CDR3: TGTGCCAGCTCACCGCCGGGACAGGGGTACGAGCAGTACTTC.

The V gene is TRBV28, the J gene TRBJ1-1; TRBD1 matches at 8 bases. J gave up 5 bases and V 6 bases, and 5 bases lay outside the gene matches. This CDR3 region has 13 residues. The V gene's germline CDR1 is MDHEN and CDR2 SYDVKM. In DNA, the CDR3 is TGTGCCAGCAGGATTCAGGGGGCTACTGAAGCTTTCTTT. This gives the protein CASRIQGATEAFF.

CDR3 coding DNA: TGTGCCAGCTCGGTAACCGGGACAGGGGTCTCGAATCAGCCCCAGCATTTT. It translates to CASSVTGTGVSNQPQHF. The chain couples TRBV18 to TRBJ1-5; 10 nucleotides align to TRBD1. This CDR3 is built from 17 residues. V lost 6 bases and J lost 4; bases outside the gene matches: 12. The germline gives CDR1 KGHSH, CDR2 LQKENI. Full variable domain (outside the CDR3, taken from reference TRBV18 and TRBJ1-5): NAGVMQNPRHLVRRRGQEARLRCSPMKGHSHVYWYRQLPEEGLKFMVYLQKENIIDESGMPKERFSAEFPKEGPSILRIQQVVRGDSAAYFCASSVTGTGVSNQPQHFGDGTRLSIL.

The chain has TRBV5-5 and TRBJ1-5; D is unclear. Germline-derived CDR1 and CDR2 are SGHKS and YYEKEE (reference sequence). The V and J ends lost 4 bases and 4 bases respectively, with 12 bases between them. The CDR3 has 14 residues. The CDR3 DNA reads TGTGCCAGCAGCATGATGGCGGGTAATCAGCCCCAGCATTTT. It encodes CASSMMAGNQPQHF.

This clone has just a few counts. The CDR3 bases are TGTGCCAGCAGCGTAGACAGTATCATGAACACTGAAGCTTTCTTT. Translated: CASSVDSIMNTEAFF. The chain employs TRBV2 and TRBJ1-1; weak D call: TRBD1 (5 bases). This CDR3 has 15 amino acids. Trimming stripped 6 bases from V and 0 bases from J, with 14 bases between. CDR1 and CDR2 from the germline V gene are SNHLY and FYNNEI.

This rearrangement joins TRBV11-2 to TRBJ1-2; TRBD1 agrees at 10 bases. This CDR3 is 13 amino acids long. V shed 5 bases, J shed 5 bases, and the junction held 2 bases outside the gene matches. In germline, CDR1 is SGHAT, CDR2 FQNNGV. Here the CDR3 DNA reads TGTGCCAGCAGCCCGGGACAGGGGTATGGCTACACCTTC. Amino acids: CASSPGQGYGYTF.

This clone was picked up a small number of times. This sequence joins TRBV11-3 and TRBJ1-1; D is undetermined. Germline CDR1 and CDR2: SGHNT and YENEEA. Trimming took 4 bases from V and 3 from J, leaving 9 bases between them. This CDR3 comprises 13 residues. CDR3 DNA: TGTGCCAGCAGCTCACACCCGGACACTGAAGCTTTCTTT. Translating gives CASSSHPDTEAFF.

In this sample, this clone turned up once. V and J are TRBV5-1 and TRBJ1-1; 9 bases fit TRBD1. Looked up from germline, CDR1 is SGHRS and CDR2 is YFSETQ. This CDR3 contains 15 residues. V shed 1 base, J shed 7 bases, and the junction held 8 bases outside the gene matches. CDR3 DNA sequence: TGCGCCAGCAGCTTGAACAGGGGGCGTGGGGATGAAGCTTTCTTT. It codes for CASSLNRGRGDEAFF.

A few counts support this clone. The CDR3 nucleotides read TGTGCCATCAGTGATGGCGGGGGGGTCTCCTACGAGCAGTACTTC. This codes for CAISDGGGVSYEQYF. The chain couples TRBV10-3 to TRBJ2-7; 9 bases are shared with TRBD2. The trim removed 3 bases at V and 0 bases at J, leaving 3 bases unmatched. CDR1 is ENHRY, CDR2 SYGVKD, per germline. The CDR3 covers 15 residues.

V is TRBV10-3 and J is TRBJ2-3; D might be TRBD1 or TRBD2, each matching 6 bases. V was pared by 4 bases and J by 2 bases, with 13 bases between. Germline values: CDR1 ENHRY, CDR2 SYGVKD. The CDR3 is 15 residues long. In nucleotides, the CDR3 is TGTGCCATCAGTGGTTGGAGGGGGGTCACAGATACGCAGTATTTT. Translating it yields CAISGWRGVTDTQYF.

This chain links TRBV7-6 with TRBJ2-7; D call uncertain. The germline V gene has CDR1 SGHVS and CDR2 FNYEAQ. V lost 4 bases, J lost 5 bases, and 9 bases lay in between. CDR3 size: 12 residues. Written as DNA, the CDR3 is TGTGCCAGCAGCTGGGCGGTGGACGAGCAGTACTTC. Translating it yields CASSWAVDEQYF.